What follows are 27 T cell receptor beta chains derived from one specimen sequenced in a study of CXCR3-negative and CXCR3-positive naive CD8 T cells. The TRB libraries of cDNA were built by UMI-labeled 5' RACE. TCRdb reanalyzed the 5' RACE reads and collapses them to one entry per CDR3 protein, without DNA. The listing records about 56,000 distinct CDR3 sequences. What was sequenced was memory CD8+ T cells from blood. The receptors shown here come from a human donor in good health. Some clones in this sample may be carry-over from other donors' samples.

This chain joins TRBV7-8 and TRBJ2-2. From germline, CDR1 is SGHVS and CDR2 FQNEAQ. The CDR3 has 14 amino acids. CDR3 in amino acids: CASSPTDPTGELFF.

The chain couples TRBV4-2 to TRBJ2-7; with no DNA, the TCRdb D assignment of TRBD1 cannot be verified. The CDR3 loop spans 13 amino acids. Germline V gives CDR1 LGHNA, CDR2 YNFKEQ. CDR3 region: CASSVGQPDEQYF.

The chain recombines TRBV27 with TRBJ2-1; TCRdb gives TRBD2 as the D gene, but with no DNA this cannot be confirmed. Germline V gene sequence: CDR1 MNHEY, CDR2 SMNVEV (reference sequence). This CDR3 has 14 amino acids. This CDR3 is CASSQAGGPREQFF.

The chain links TRBV27 to TRBJ2-7; TCRdb calls TRBD1, which cannot be checked without DNA. The CDR3 covers 14 residues. Germline V gene data show CDR1 as MNHEY and CDR2 as SMNVEV (reference sequence). The CDR3 reads CASRPGTELYEQYF.

The chain links TRBV28 to TRBJ2-1; the TCRdb call, TRBD2, lacks DNA for checking. Germline assignment: CDR1 MDHEN and CDR2 SYDVKM. This CDR3 spans 12 amino acids. This CDR3 reads CASNAGGSEQFF.

The chain combines TRBV27 with TRBJ2-5; TCRdb selects TRBD2, and the lack of DNA leaves this call unchecked. Germline V gene sequence: CDR1 MNHEY, CDR2 SMNVEV (reference sequence). The CDR3 length is 15 residues. CDR3 protein: CASRWTSGGTETQYF.

The gene calls are TRBV29-1 and TRBJ2-7. CDR3 length equals 11 residues. Germline CDR1 is SQVTM and CDR2 is ANQGSEA. The CDR3: CSVEFLGEQYF.

The CDR3 sequence is CASSIANLFYNEQFF. The V gene is TRBV19, the J gene TRBJ2-1. CDR1 is LNHDA, CDR2 SQIVND, per germline (reference sequence). The CDR3 loop spans 15 amino acids.

This chain connects TRBV6-5 to TRBJ2-1; the TRBD1 assignment by TCRdb is unverifiable without DNA. The CDR3 runs 16 residues. Per the germline V gene, CDR1 is MNHEY and CDR2 is SVGAGI. Here the CDR3 reads CASSYKTAFTYNEQFF.

The rearrangement links TRBV5-1 to TRBJ2-3; TCRdb's assignment of TRBD2 cannot be checked, as there is no DNA. The CDR3 has 16 amino acids. The germline CDR1 and CDR2 sequences are SGHRS and YFSETQ. The CDR3 is CASSVWTSGSADTQYF.

The chain links TRBV5-1 to TRBJ2-1. The CDR3 extends over 11 amino acids. CDR1 SGHRS and CDR2 YFSETQ come from the germline V gene. CDR3 loop: CASSGQWEQFF.

This chain joins TRBV4-2 and TRBJ2-7; TCRdb selects TRBD2, and the lack of DNA leaves this call unchecked. The CDR3 is made up of 15 amino acids. The V gene's germline CDR1 is LGHNA and CDR2 YNFKEQ. CDR3 amino acids: CASSQDLGAPYEQCF.

The genes are TRBV21-1 and TRBJ1-2; lacking DNA, the TRBD1 call made by TCRdb goes unchecked. TRBV21-1 is reported as a pseudogene. The CDR3 is 15 residues long. The CDR3 spells CASSAPGMADYGYTF.

The rearrangement joins TRBV5-1 to TRBJ2-1; TCRdb designates TRBD1, a call that cannot be tested without DNA. CDR1 and CDR2 from the germline V gene are SGHRS and YFSETQ. This CDR3 has 15 amino acids. The CDR3 sequence: CASSSEDYRVHEQFF.

The chain is built from TRBV4-1 and TRBJ2-7; TCRdb's assignment of TRBD1 cannot be checked, as there is no DNA. Per germline, CDR1 MGHRA and CDR2 YSYEKL. This CDR3 contains 13 residues. The CDR3 is CASSQGDRYEQYF.

The V and J genes are TRBV12-3 or TRBV12-4 and TRBJ2-1. The CDR3 is 16 amino acids. CDR3 residues: CASSFGPLSSYNEQFF.

This chain links TRBV29-1 with TRBJ1-1. The CDR3 is 14 residues long. Germline V lookup: CDR1 SQVTM, CDR2 ANQGSEA. The CDR3 here is CSVEGEDGNTEAFF.

The genes are TRBV6-4 and TRBJ2-1; TCRdb calls TRBD2, which cannot be checked without DNA. Germline CDR1 and CDR2: MRHNA and SNTAGT. The CDR3 is made up of 14 amino acids. The CDR3 reads CASSDSSLAGEQFF.

The chain couples TRBV3-1 to TRBJ1-5. CDR1 LGHDT and CDR2 YNNKEL come from the germline V gene (reference sequence). The CDR3 runs to 14 residues. The CDR3 is CASSQGQSNQPQHF.

This chain joins TRBV12-3 or TRBV12-4 and TRBJ1-1; TCRdb names TRBD1, which stays unverified in the absence of DNA. The CDR3 length is 14 residues. This chain's CDR3 is CASRDGQGWTEAFF.

This clonotype registers large by frequency. This chain uses TRBV7-9 with TRBJ2-7; TCRdb outputs TRBD2, but without DNA this stays unchecked. The CDR3 totals 15 residues. CDR1 is SEHNR and CDR2 is FQNEAQ in the germline V gene (reference sequence). CDR3 protein: CASSLVLAAAYEQYF.

The V call is TRBV12-3 or TRBV12-4, the J call TRBJ2-1. The CDR3 spans 13 residues. CDR3 residues: CASSLTIGGEQFF.

The gene calls are TRBV29-1 and TRBJ2-3. This CDR3 spans 13 amino acids. Germline V CDR1 and CDR2: SQVTM, ANQGSEA. The CDR3 region is CSVEGSGTDTQYF.

The chain recombines TRBV28 with TRBJ1-1; with no DNA, the TCRdb D assignment of TRBD1 cannot be verified. The CDR3 sequence is 13 residues long. Per the germline V gene, CDR1 is MDHEN and CDR2 is SYDVKM. The CDR3 here is CASSGFLATEAFF.

This clonotype is medium-sized (0.01 to 0.1%) by frequency. The chain has TRBV4-3 and TRBJ1-6; absent DNA, TCRdb's TRBD1 call cannot be checked. CDR1 and CDR2 (germline): LGHNA, YSLEER. The CDR3 has 15 amino acids. CDR3 in amino acids: CASSQESGGLSPLHF.

The rearrangement uses TRBV6-5 and TRBJ2-7. Germline V gene data show CDR1 as MNHEY and CDR2 as SVGAGI. This CDR3 comprises 14 residues. CDR3 in amino acids: CASSFSQATYEQYF.

This chain links TRBV28 with TRBJ2-7; no DNA is available, so the TRBD1 call from TCRdb remains unchecked. This CDR3 is 14 amino acids long. Germline assignment: CDR1 MDHEN and CDR2 SYDVKM. This CDR3 reads CASARTVMSYEQYF.